Listed below are T cell receptor beta chains from one sample, sequenced in a study of T cells expressing NK-cell markers. TCRdb re-called the 5' RACE reads and catalogs CDR3 proteins one per entry, DNA excluded. The sample table sets out 350,000 to 450,000 distinct CDR3 sequences. Sequenced material: blood T cells: a sorted CD56 or NKG2C T cell subset, CD4+ or CD8+ T cells, or bulk PBMC T cells (not recorded which). Receptors originate from a man aged 18 to 69 in good health. Each CDR3 is given with its conserved first and last residue. Fields, in order: V gene, J gene, CDR3 protein.

TRBV12-3/TRBV12-4,TRBJ1-6,CASRAKPGASPLHF
TRBV29-1,TRBJ2-3,CSVEVGWATATDTQYF
TRBV7-9,TRBJ2-7,CASSFTGGFGEQYF
TRBV20-1,TRBJ2-3,CSARESSLGTDTQYF
TRBV18,TRBJ1-5,CASSLTPTGGEGNQPQHF
TRBV12-3/TRBV12-4,TRBJ1-2,CASSFDRVAYGYTF
TRBV12-3/TRBV12-4,TRBJ2-1,CASSNAQGYLASGEQFF
TRBV9,TRBJ2-1,CASSVGPSRAYNEQFF
TRBV19,TRBJ2-7,CASSIEGDRAIYEQYF
TRBV2,TRBJ1-5,CASRTDYNQPQHF
TRBV7-9,TRBJ1-2,CASSRMDSYGYTF
TRBV20-1,TRBJ2-7,CSAFRTSGTTYEQYF
TRBV5-8,TRBJ1-4,CASSTTGGGNEKLFF
TRBV25-1,TRBJ1-2,CASSRPQGAYGYTF
TRBV10-3,TRBJ2-7,CAIRADPSYEQYF
TRBV7-2,TRBJ2-7,CASSPRGTTYEQYF
TRBV24-1,TRBJ2-2,CATSGRGRTGELFF
TRBV12-3/TRBV12-4,TRBJ1-2,CASTQGGYGYTF
TRBV3-1,TRBJ2-7,CASSPNVGRGEQYF
TRBV6-1,TRBJ2-6,CASSDRGFSGANVLTF
TRBV11-2,TRBJ2-7,CASSRGQGKYEQYF
TRBV20-1,TRBJ2-5,CSARTPPGAQYF
TRBV2,TRBJ2-3,CASRDYGSASTDTQYF
TRBV27,TRBJ2-7,CANRKGAYEQYF
TRBV5-4,TRBJ2-2,CASSLGLATGELFF
TRBV28,TRBJ2-7,CASKGSHRTYEQYF
TRBV12-3/TRBV12-4,TRBJ2-1,CASSLALGLAGGHNEQFF
TRBV7-8,TRBJ2-7,CASSQAGSHTYEQYF